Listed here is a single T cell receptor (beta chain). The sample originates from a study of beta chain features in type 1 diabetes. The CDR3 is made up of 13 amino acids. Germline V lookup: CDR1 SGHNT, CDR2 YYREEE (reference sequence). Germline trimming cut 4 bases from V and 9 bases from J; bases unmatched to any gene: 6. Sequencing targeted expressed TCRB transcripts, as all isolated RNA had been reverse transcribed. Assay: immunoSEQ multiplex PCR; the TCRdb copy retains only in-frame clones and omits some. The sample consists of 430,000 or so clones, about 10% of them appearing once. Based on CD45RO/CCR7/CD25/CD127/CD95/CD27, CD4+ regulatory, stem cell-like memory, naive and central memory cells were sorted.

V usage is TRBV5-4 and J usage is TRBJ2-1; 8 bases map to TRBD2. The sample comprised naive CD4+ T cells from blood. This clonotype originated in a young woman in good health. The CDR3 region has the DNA TGTGCCAGCAGCGCAAGCGGGAGAGGTGAGCAGTTCTTC. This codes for CASSASGRGEQFF.